The 3 T cell receptor beta chains below were found in one sample sequenced in a study of shared clonotypes between healthy human individuals. The data were produced by immunoSEQ multiplex PCR, yet TCRdb's version contains in-frame clones alone and is incomplete. The table has some 480,000 clones, approximately 79% seen once. The sample taken for sequencing was PBMCs. These receptors all come from a woman between 35 and 50 years old in good health. Some clones in this sample may be carry-over from other donors' samples.

The chain carries TRBV7-2 and TRBJ1-5; the D is unclear. V gave up 4 bases and J gave up 1 base, with 5 bases separating them. The CDR3 loop spans 13 amino acids. Germline lookup yields CDR1 SGHTA and CDR2 FQGNSA. CDR3 amino acids: CASSSGSNQPQHF. CDR3 coding DNA: TGTGCCAGCAGCTCAGGCAGCAATCAGCCCCAGCATTTT.

This rearrangement joins TRBV5-4 to TRBJ1-2; TRBD1 agrees at 11 bases. The CDR3 consists of 15 residues. Germline CDR1 reads SGHNT; CDR2 reads YYREEE (reference sequence). Losses at the gene ends were 2 bases for V and 6 bases for J; bases not matched to a gene: 6. The CDR3: CASSFRTGGLDGYTF. The CDR3 DNA reads as TGTGCCAGCAGCTTCCGGACAGGGGGCTTGGATGGCTACACCTTC.

This chain joins TRBV30 and TRBJ2-2; D may be TRBD1 or TRBD2 (5 bases each). The length of the CDR3 is 13 residues. Germline assignment: CDR1 GTSNPN and CDR2 SVGIG (reference sequence). The V and J ends lost 0 bases and 7 bases respectively, with 9 bases between them. DNA for the CDR3: TGTGCCTGGAGTGTCGGAGGACACGGGGAGCTGTTTTTT. This encodes CAWSVGGHGELFF.